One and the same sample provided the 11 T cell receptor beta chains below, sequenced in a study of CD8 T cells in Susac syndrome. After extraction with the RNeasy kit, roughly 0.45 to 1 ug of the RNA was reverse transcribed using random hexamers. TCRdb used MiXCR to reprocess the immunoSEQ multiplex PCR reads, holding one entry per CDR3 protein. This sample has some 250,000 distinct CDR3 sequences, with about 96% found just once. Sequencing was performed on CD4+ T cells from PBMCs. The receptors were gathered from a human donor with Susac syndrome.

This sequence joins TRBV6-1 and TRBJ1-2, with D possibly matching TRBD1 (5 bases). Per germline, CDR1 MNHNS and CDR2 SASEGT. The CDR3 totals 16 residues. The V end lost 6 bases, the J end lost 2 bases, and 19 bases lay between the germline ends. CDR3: CASSFTGAGRNYGYTF. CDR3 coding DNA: TGTGCCAGCAGCTTCACCGGGGCGGGTAGGAACTATGGCTACACCTTC.

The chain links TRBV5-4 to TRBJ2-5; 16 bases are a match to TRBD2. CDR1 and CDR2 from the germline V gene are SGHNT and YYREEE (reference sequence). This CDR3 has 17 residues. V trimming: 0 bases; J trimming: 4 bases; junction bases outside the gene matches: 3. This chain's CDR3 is CASSLGGLAGGGETQYF. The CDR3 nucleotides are TGTGCCAGCAGCTTGGGGGGACTAGCGGGAGGGGGAGAGACCCAGTACTTC. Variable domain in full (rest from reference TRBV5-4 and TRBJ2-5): ETGVTQSPTHLIKTRGQQVTLRCSSQSGHNTVSWYQQALGQGPQFIFQYYREEENGRGNFPPRFSGLQFPNYSSELNVNALELDDSALYLCASSLGGLAGGGETQYFGPGTRLLVL.

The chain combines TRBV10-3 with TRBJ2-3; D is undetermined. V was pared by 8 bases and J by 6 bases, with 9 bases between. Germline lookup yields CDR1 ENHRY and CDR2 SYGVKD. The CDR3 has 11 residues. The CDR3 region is CAIGTPDTQYF. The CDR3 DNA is TGTGCCATCGGCACCCCCGATACGCAGTATTTT.

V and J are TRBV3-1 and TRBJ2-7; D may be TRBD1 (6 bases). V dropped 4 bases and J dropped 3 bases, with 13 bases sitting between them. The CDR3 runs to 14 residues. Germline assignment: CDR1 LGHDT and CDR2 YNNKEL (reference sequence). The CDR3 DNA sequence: TGTGCCAGCAGCCGCGCCGGGACACACTACGAGCAGTACTTC. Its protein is CASSRAGTHYEQYF.

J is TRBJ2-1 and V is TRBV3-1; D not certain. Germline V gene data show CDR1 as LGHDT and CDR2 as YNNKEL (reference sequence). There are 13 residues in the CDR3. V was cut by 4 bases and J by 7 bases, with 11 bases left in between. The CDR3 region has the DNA TGTGCCAGCAGCCTTGCCCTATCTAATGAGCAGTTCTTC. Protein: CASSLALSNEQFF.

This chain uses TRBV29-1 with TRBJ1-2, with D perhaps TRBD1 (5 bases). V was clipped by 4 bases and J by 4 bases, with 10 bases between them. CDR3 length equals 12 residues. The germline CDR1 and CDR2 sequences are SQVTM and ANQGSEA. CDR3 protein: CSVAATAYGYTF. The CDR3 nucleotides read TGCAGCGTTGCGGCGACAGCCTATGGCTACACCTTC.

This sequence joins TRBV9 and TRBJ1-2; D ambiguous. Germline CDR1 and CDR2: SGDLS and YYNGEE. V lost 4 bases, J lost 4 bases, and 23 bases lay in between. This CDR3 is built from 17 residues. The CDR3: CASSRIRNPRSSYGYTF. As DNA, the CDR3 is TGTGCCAGCAGCAGAATCAGGAACCCAAGGAGTAGCTATGGCTACACCTTC.

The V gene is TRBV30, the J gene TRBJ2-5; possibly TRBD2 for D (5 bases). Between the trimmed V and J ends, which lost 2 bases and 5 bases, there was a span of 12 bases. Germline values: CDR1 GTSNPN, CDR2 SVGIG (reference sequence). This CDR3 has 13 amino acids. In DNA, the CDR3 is TGTGCCTGGAGTCGGCGGGCCGCGGAGACCCAGTACTTC. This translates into CAWSRRAAETQYF.

Here the CDR3 reads CASSPTPGRTDYEQYF. The CDR3 nucleotides are TGTGCCAGCAGCCCAACCCCGGGGCGTACGGACTACGAGCAGTACTTC. The chain uses TRBV9 and TRBJ2-7; D is possibly TRBD1 or TRBD2 (5 bases each). This CDR3 comprises 16 residues. V gave up 4 bases and J gave up 3 bases, with 20 bases separating them. The germline V gene encodes CDR1 SGDLS and CDR2 YYNGEE.

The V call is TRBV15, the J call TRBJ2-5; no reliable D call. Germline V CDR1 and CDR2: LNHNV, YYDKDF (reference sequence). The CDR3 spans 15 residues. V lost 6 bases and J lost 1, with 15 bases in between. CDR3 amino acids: CATSGIRRSQETQYF. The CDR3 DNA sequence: TGTGCCACCAGTGGGATACGGCGGTCCCAAGAGACCCAGTACTTC.

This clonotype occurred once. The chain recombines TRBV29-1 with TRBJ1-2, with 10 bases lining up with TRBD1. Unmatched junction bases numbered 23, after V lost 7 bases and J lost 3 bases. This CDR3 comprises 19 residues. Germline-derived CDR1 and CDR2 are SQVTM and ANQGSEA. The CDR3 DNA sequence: TGCAGCGCAACCATTTGGGTACCGGGACAGGGGACACCTTACTATGGCTACACCTTC. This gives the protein CSATIWVPGQGTPYYGYTF.